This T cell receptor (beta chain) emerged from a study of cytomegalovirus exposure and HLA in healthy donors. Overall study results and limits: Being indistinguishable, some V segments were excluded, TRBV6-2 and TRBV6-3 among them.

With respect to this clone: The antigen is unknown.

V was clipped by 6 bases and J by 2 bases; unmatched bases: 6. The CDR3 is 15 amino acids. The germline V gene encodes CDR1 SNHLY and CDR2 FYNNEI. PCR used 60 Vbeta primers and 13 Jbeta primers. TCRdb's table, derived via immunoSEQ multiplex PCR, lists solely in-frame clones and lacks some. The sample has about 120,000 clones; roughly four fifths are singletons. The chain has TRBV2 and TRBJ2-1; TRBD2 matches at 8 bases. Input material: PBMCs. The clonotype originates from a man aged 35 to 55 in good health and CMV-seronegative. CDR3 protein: CASRTRTSPYNEQFF. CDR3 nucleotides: TGTGCCAGCAGGACCCGGACTAGCCCCTACAATGAGCAGTTCTTC. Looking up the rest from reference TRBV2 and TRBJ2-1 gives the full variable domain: EPEVTQTPSHQVTQMGQEVILRCVPISNHLYFYWYRQILGQKVEFLVSFYNNEISEKSEIFDDQFSVERPDGSNFTLKIRSTKLEDSAMYFCASRTRTSPYNEQFFGPGTRLTVL.